Listed below are T cell receptor beta chains from one sample, sequenced in a study of Graves' ophthalmopathy and Graves' hyperthyroidism. One entry per CDR3 protein, called by TCRdb with MiXCR from the multiplex PCR reads. This sample has just over 400,000 distinct CDR3 sequences, with roughly 20% found just once. The sequenced sample consisted of peripheral blood. The receptors here all came from a woman under 30 with stable Graves' hyperthyroidism. The CDR3 runs from the conserved cysteine through the conserved F or W. The order of the fields is CDR3 DNA, CDR3 protein, D gene, V gene, clone size, J gene. A D gene is named only where the DNA matches it firmly. Clone size appears in some rows only: once, few, many, or a class for an expanded clone.

CDR3nt: TGTGCCAGCAGTAAAAGACGGACCTCTGGAAACACCATATATTTT
CDR3aa: CASSKRRTSGNTIYF
d_gene: NA
v_gene: TRBV6-1
abundance: many
j_gene: TRBJ1-3

CDR3nt: TGTGCCACCAGTGATCCTGGACTAGCGGGGTTACAAGAGACCCAGTACTTC
CDR3aa: CATSDPGLAGLQETQYF
d_gene: TRBD2
v_gene: TRBV24-1
abundance: NA
j_gene: TRBJ2-5

CDR3nt: TGTGCCAGCAGTTGGCGGGACATACCTAACTATGGCTACACCTTC
CDR3aa: CASSWRDIPNYGYTF
d_gene: NA
v_gene: TRBV28
abundance: NA
j_gene: TRBJ1-2

CDR3nt: TGCAGTGCAACCACAGGGGGCTCTGGGGCCAACGTCCTGACTTTC
CDR3aa: CSATTGGSGANVLTF
d_gene: TRBD1
v_gene: TRBV20-1
abundance: many
j_gene: TRBJ2-6

CDR3nt: TGTGCTAGTGGCCACCGACAGGGGCGGAACACCGGGGAGCTGTTTTTT
CDR3aa: CASGHRQGRNTGELFF
d_gene: TRBD1
v_gene: TRBV12-5
abundance: many
j_gene: TRBJ2-2

CDR3nt: TGTGCCAGCAGGATCCGGGACAGAGAGGCTGAGCAGTACTTC
CDR3aa: CASRIRDREAEQYF
d_gene: TRBD1
v_gene: TRBV12-3/TRBV12-4
abundance: few
j_gene: TRBJ2-7

CDR3nt: TGTGCCAGCAGTCACAGGGGGCTTGGGTATAACGAGCAGTACTTC
CDR3aa: CASSHRGLGYNEQYF
d_gene: TRBD1
v_gene: TRBV6-5
abundance: many
j_gene: TRBJ2-7

CDR3nt: TGTGCCAGCAGCCTGAGGGGGTTTGGAAACACCATATATTTT
CDR3aa: CASSLRGFGNTIYF
d_gene: NA
v_gene: TRBV28
abundance: many
j_gene: TRBJ1-3

CDR3nt: TGTGCCAGCAGCCAAGATGGGTCTGTTGGCCTCCAAGAGACCCAGTACTTC
CDR3aa: CASSQDGSVGLQETQYF
d_gene: NA
v_gene: TRBV14
abundance: NA
j_gene: TRBJ2-5

CDR3nt: TGTGCCAGCGGCGGGGGCAGTTTATCCAGGGAGCTGTTTTTT
CDR3aa: CASGGGSLSRELFF
d_gene: NA
v_gene: TRBV6-1
abundance: NA
j_gene: TRBJ2-2

CDR3nt: TGCAGCGTTAGGGACAATAGAAACTACGAGCAGTACTTC
CDR3aa: CSVRDNRNYEQYF
d_gene: NA
v_gene: TRBV29-1
abundance: many
j_gene: TRBJ2-7

CDR3nt: TGTGCCAGTAGTATGACAGGGGGCGCGGACACTGAAGCTTTCTTT
CDR3aa: CASSMTGGADTEAFF
d_gene: TRBD1
v_gene: TRBV19
abundance: many
j_gene: TRBJ1-1

CDR3nt: TGTGCCAGCAGTTTCATTCTGACAGGGGAGCGGGAGACCCAGTACTTC
CDR3aa: CASSFILTGERETQYF
d_gene: TRBD1
v_gene: TRBV28
abundance: many
j_gene: TRBJ2-5

CDR3nt: TGTGCCAGCAGTCAGTTGGATACGCAGTATTTT
CDR3aa: CASSQLDTQYF
d_gene: NA
v_gene: TRBV6-1
abundance: few
j_gene: TRBJ2-3

CDR3nt: TGTGCCGGGTCCGGGACAGGGGACTACGAGCAGTACTTC
CDR3aa: CAGSGTGDYEQYF
d_gene: TRBD1
v_gene: TRBV30
abundance: NA
j_gene: TRBJ2-7

CDR3nt: TGTGCCAGCAGCCAAGAGATCAGGGACACTGAAGCTTTCTTT
CDR3aa: CASSQEIRDTEAFF
d_gene: NA
v_gene: TRBV12-3/TRBV12-4
abundance: NA
j_gene: TRBJ1-1

CDR3nt: TGCAGTGCTGGGGACCCCGGGACGGATGTCAATGAGCAGTTCTTC
CDR3aa: CSAGDPGTDVNEQFF
d_gene: NA
v_gene: TRBV20-1
abundance: many
j_gene: TRBJ2-1

CDR3nt: TGTGCCAGCAACCTAGCGGGAACCTACGAGCAGTACTTC
CDR3aa: CASNLAGTYEQYF
d_gene: TRBD2
v_gene: TRBV12-3/TRBV12-4
abundance: few
j_gene: TRBJ2-7

CDR3nt: TGTGCCAGCAGCTCCCTCCGGGACGGCATGGGACTAGCGGGAGGGAGGAATACGCAGTATTTT
CDR3aa: CASSSLRDGMGLAGGRNTQYF
d_gene: TRBD2
v_gene: TRBV7-1
abundance: few
j_gene: TRBJ2-3

CDR3nt: TGCGCCAGCAGCCAAGATACACTGAACACTGAAGCTTTCTTT
CDR3aa: CASSQDTLNTEAFF
d_gene: NA
v_gene: TRBV4-3
abundance: NA
j_gene: TRBJ1-1

CDR3nt: TGTGCCAGCACTAAGGGGGGCCACGAGCAGTACTTC
CDR3aa: CASTKGGHEQYF
d_gene: NA
v_gene: TRBV6-5
abundance: many
j_gene: TRBJ2-7

CDR3nt: TGTGCCAGCAGGAGCCCGGCAGGCTACGAGCAGTACTTC
CDR3aa: CASRSPAGYEQYF
d_gene: NA
v_gene: TRBV6-2/TRBV6-3
abundance: many
j_gene: TRBJ2-7

CDR3nt: TGTGCCAGCAGTTTCAGCTTAAATCAGCCCCAGCATTTT
CDR3aa: CASSFSLNQPQHF
d_gene: NA
v_gene: TRBV27
abundance: many
j_gene: TRBJ1-5

CDR3nt: TGTGCCACCAGTGATTTGAGTATCGGCCGTGGGGAGACCCAGTACTTC
CDR3aa: CATSDLSIGRGETQYF
d_gene: NA
v_gene: TRBV24-1
abundance: NA
j_gene: TRBJ2-5

CDR3nt: TGCAGCGTTGAAGAAACTAGCGGGAGCCTCTCCTACGAGCAGTACTTC
CDR3aa: CSVEETSGSLSYEQYF
d_gene: TRBD2
v_gene: TRBV29-1
abundance: many
j_gene: TRBJ2-7